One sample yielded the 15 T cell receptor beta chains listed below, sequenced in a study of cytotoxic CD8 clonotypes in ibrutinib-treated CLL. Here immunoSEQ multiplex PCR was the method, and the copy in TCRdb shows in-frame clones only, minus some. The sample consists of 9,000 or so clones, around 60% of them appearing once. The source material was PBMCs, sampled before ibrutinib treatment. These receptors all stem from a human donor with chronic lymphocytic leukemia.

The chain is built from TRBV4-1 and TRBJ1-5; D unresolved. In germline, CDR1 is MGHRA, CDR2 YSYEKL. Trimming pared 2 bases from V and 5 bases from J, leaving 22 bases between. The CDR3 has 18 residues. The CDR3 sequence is CASSQSLTGYGVHQPQHF. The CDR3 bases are TGCGCCAGCAGCCAAAGTCTTACCGGGTACGGAGTTCATCAGCCCCAGCATTTT.

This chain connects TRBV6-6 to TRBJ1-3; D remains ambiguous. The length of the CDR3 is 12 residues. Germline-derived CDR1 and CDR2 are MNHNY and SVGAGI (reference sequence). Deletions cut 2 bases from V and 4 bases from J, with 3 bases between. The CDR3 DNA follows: TGTGCCAGCAGTTACACGGGAAACACCATATATTTT. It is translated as CASSYTGNTIYF.

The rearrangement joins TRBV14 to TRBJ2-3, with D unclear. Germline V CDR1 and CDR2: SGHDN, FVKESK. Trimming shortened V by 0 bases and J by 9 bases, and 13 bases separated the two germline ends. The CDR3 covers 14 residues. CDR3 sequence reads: CASSQDSSPRTQYF. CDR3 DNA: TGTGCCAGCAGCCAAGACTCATCCCCCCGAACGCAGTATTTT. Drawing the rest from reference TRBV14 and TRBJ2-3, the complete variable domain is EAGVTQFPSHSVIEKGQTVTLRCDPISGHDNLYWYRRVMGKEIKFLLHFVKESKQDESGMPNNRFLAERTGGTYSTLKVQPAELEDSGVYFCASSQDSSPRTQYFGPGTRLTVL.

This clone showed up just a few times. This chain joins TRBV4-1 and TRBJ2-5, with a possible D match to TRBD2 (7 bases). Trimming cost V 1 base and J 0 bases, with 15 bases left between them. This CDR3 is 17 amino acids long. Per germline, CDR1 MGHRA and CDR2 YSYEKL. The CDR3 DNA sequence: TGCGCCAGCAGCCAAGGAAATGCGGGGGCGTACCAAGAGACCCAGTACTTC. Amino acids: CASSQGNAGAYQETQYF.

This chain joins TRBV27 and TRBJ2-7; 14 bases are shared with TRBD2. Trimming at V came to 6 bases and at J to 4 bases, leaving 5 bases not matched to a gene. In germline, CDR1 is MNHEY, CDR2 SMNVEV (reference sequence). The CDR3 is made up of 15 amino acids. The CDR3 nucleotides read TGTGCCAGCAGACCCTGGACTAGCGGGAGGTACGAGCAGTACTTC. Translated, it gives CASRPWTSGRYEQYF.

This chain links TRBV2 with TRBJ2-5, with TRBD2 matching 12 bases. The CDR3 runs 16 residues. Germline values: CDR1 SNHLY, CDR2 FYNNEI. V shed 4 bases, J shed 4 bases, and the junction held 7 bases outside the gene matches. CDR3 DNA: TGTGCCAGCAGTGCTAGCGGGAGGGCCTTTAGAGAGACCCAGTACTTC. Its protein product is CASSASGRAFRETQYF.

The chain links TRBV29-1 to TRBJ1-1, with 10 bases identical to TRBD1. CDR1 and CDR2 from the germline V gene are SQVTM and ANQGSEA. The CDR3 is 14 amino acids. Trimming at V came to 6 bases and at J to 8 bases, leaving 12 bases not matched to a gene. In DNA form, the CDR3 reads TGCAGCGTGCGTACGACAGGGGGCCCTTCAGAAGCTTTCTTT. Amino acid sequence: CSVRTTGGPSEAFF. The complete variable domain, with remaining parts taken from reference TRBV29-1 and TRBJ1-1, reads SAVISQKPSRDICQRGTSLTIQCQVDSQVTMMFWYRQQPGQSLTLIATANQGSEATYESGFVIDKFPISRPNLTFSTLTVSNMSPEDSSIYLCSVRTTGGPSEAFFGQGTRLTVV.

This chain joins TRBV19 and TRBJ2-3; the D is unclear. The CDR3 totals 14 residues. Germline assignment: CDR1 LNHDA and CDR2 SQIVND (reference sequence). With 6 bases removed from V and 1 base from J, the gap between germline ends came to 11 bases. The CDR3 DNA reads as TGTGCCAGTAGGGAAACCCGCGGCACAGATACGCAGTATTTT. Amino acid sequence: CASRETRGTDTQYF.

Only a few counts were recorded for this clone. This CDR3 is CASSRTGGNTGELFF. CDR3 in DNA: TGTGCCAGCAGTCGCACAGGAGGGAACACCGGGGAGCTGTTTTTT. The rearrangement joins TRBV6-6 to TRBJ2-2; the D gene could be TRBD1 or TRBD2 (5 bases each). Germline CDR1 MNHNY, CDR2 SVGAGI (reference sequence). This CDR3 region has 15 residues. V lost 5 bases and J lost 1, with 11 bases in between.

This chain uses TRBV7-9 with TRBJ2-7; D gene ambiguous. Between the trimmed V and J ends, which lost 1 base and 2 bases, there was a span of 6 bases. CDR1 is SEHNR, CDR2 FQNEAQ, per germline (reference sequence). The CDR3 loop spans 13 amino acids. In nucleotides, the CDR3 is TGTGCCAGCAGCTTAGTAATTCCCTACGAGCAGTACTTC. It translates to CASSLVIPYEQYF.

CDR3 nucleotide sequence: TGCAGCGTTGAGAGTGGACTAGAGGGATACGAGCAGTACTTC. Its protein is CSVESGLEGYEQYF. The rearrangement links TRBV29-1 to TRBJ2-7, with TRBD2 identical over 7 bases. The CDR3 spans 14 residues. CDR1 is SQVTM and CDR2 is ANQGSEA in the germline V gene. Unmatched junction bases numbered 9, after V lost 3 bases and J lost 4 bases.

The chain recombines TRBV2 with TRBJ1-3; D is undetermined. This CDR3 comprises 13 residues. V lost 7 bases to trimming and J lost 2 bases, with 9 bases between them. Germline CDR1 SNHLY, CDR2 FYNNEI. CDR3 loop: CASTPGAGNTIYF. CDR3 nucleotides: TGTGCCAGCACCCCAGGAGCTGGAAACACCATATATTTT. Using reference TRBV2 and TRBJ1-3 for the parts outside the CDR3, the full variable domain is EPEVTQTPSHQVTQMGQEVILRCVPISNHLYFYWYRQILGQKVEFLVSFYNNEISEKSEIFDDQFSVERPDGSNFTLKIRSTKLEDSAMYFCASTPGAGNTIYFGEGSWLTVV.

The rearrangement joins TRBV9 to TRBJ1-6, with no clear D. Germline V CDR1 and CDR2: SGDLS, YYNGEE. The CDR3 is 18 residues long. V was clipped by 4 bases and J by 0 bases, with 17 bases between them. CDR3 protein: CASSRTESTSSYNSPLHF. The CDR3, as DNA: TGTGCCAGCAGCCGAACAGAAAGTACCAGCTCCTATAATTCACCCCTCCACTTT.

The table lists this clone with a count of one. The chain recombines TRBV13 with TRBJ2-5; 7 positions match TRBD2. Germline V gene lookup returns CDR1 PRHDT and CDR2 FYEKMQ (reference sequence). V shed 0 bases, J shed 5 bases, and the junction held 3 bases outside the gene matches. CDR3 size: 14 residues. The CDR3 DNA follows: TGTGCCAGCAGCTTAGGCACTAGCGTCGAGACCCAGTACTTC. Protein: CASSLGTSVETQYF.

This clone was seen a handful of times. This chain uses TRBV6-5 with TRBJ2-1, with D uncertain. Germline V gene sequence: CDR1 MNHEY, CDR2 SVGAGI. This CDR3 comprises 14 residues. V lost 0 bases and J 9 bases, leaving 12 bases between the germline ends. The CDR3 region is CASSYSGWGVEQFF. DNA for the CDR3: TGTGCCAGCAGTTACTCGGGCTGGGGTGTTGAGCAGTTCTTC.